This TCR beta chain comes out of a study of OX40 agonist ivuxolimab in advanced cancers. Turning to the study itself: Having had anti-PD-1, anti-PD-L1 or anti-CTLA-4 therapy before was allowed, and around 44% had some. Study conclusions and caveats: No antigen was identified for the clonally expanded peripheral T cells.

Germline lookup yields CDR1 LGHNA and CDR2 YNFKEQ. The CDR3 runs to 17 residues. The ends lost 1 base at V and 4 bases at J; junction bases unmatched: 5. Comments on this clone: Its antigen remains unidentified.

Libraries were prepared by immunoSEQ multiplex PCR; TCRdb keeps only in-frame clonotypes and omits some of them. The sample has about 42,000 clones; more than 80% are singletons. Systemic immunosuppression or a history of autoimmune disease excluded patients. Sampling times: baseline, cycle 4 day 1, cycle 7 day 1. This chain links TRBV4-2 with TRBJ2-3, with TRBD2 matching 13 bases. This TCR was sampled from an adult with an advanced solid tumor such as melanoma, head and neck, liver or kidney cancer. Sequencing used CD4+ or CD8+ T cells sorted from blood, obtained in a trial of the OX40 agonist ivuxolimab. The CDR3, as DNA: TGTGCCAGCAGCCAAGGGACTAGCGGGAGTAACGCAGATACGCAGTATTTT. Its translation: CASSQGTSGSNADTQYF.